This entry is about one T cell receptor beta chain. This entry comes from a study of blood T cell repertoires in COVID-19. The V end was cut by 1 base, the J end by 2 bases, with 12 bases between. CDR1 and CDR2 from the germline V gene are SGHNT and YENEEA. There are 15 residues in the CDR3. Per the authors' pipeline: Scientists estimated how many nucleated cells there were by amplifying reference gene primers. TCRdb's table, derived via immunoSEQ multiplex PCR, lists solely in-frame clones and lacks some. That table supplies the V and J calls and clone size; D and trimming were determined from the DNA. Of under 200,000 clones in the sample, around 67% were seen once.

Sequences were obtained from peripheral blood. The sequence came from a woman aged 80 or over with acute or convalescent COVID-19. V gene TRBV11-3 combines with J gene TRBJ2-7; D is possibly TRBD2 (5 bases). The CDR3 reads CASSLVAGEPYEQYF. The CDR3 coding sequence is TGTGCCAGCAGCTTAGTGGCGGGCGAACCCTACGAGCAGTACTTC.